Listed below are T cell receptor beta chains from one sample, sequenced in a study of CD8 T cells in Susac syndrome. MiXCR, applied by TCRdb to the immunoSEQ multiplex PCR reads, yields one record per CDR3 protein. The table lists over 95,000 distinct CDR3 sequences, around 90% of them singletons. The specimen sequenced was CD4+ T cells from PBMCs. These receptor sequences come from a human donor in good health. CDR3s include the opening cysteine and the closing phenylalanine or tryptophan. The D gene is left open where the match is weak. Size is omitted from some rows. Given values are once, few, many or a class for expanded clones.

length	V	D	size	J	DNA	CDR3
15	TRBV16	-	-	TRBJ1-2	TGTGCCAGCAGCCAATCTTCGGCCACTAACTATGGCTACACCTTC	CASSQSSATNYGYTF
16	TRBV14	-	-	TRBJ2-3	TGTGCCAGCAGCCGATTCTTAGGGGACGGGCGACTTACGCAGTATTTT	CASSRFLGDGRLTQYF
13	TRBV3-1	-	-	TRBJ1-2	TGTGCCAGCAGCCAAGGGCAGGGCGGTGGCTACACCTTC	CASSQGQGGGYTF
15	TRBV19	-	-	TRBJ1-5	TGTGCCAGTAGCCTGGACACATATAGCAATCAGCCCCAGCATTTT	CASSLDTYSNQPQHF
18	TRBV3-1	-	-	TRBJ2-7	TGTGCCAGCAGCCAGTCCTCTACGAGGGCTCTCAATCCCTACGAGCAGTACTTC	CASSQSSTRALNPYEQYF
13	TRBV12-3/TRBV12-4	-	-	TRBJ1-2	TGTGCCAGCAGTTTTGGGGGGGCCTATGGCTACACCTTC	CASSFGGAYGYTF
13	TRBV12-2	-	-	TRBJ2-7	TGTGCAAGTCGCCCTTACAGGGGACACGAGCAGTACTTC	CASRPYRGHEQYF
14	TRBV7-6	-	-	TRBJ2-1	TGTGCCAGCAGCTCGGACGGAGCCTACAATGAGCAGTTCTTC	CASSSDGAYNEQFF
13	TRBV5-4	-	-	TRBJ1-1	TGTGCCAGCAGCCGCACAGTGAGCACTGAAGCTTTCTTT	CASSRTVSTEAFF
12	TRBV29-1	-	-	TRBJ2-5	TGCAGCGTACAATGGGACCAAGAGACCCAGTACTTC	CSVQWDQETQYF
14	TRBV10-3	-	-	TRBJ1-1	TGTGCCACAGCCGAGACAGAAACAAACACTGAAGCTTTCTTT	CATAETETNTEAFF
13	TRBV7-2	-	-	TRBJ1-5	TGTGCCAGCGGCGCTCCTAGCAATCAGCCCCAGCATTTT	CASGAPSNQPQHF
13	TRBV19	-	once	TRBJ1-6	TGTGCCAGTAACCCCAGGGGACTATCACCCCTCCACTTT	CASNPRGLSPLHF
13	TRBV14	-	-	TRBJ2-7	TGTGCCAGCAGCCAAGGGGAGGCCGGAGGGCAGTACTTC	CASSQGEAGGQYF
12	TRBV6-2/TRBV6-3	-	once	TRBJ2-7	TGTGCCAGCAGTTACGCCTCCTACGAGCAGTACTTC	CASSYASYEQYF
13	TRBV7-2	-	few	TRBJ1-2	TGTGCCAGCAGCTTACGGGTGAACTATGGCTACACCTTC	CASSLRVNYGYTF
13	TRBV20-1	-	-	TRBJ2-6	TGCAGTGCCCCGGCCTCTGGGGCCAACGTCCTGACTTTC	CSAPASGANVLTF
15	TRBV20-1	TRBD2	few	TRBJ2-2	TGCAGTGCTATGTCAGCGGGGCTTAGCACCGGGGAGCTGTTTTTT	CSAMSAGLSTGELFF
12	TRBV12-3/TRBV12-4	-	-	TRBJ1-1	TGTGCCAGCAGTTTCGCCGGCACTGAAGCTTTCTTT	CASSFAGTEAFF
12	TRBV18	TRBD1	-	TRBJ2-5	TGTGCCAGCTCGGACAGGGGACAGACCCAGTACTTC	CASSDRGQTQYF
17	TRBV3-1	TRBD2	once	TRBJ2-1	TGTGCCAGCAGCCAAGTCGCGACTAGCTTCTCCCCCGGCGAGCAGTTCTTC	CASSQVATSFSPGEQFF
15	TRBV5-6	-	-	TRBJ1-5	TGTGCCAGCAGCCCACAGGGAATGGGGAATCAGCCCCAGCATTTT	CASSPQGMGNQPQHF
18	TRBV14	TRBD2	-	TRBJ2-1	TGTGCCAGCAGCCAAGCTATCGAGACTAGCGGCCTCACGAATGAGCAGTTCTTC	CASSQAIETSGLTNEQFF
15	TRBV18	-	-	TRBJ2-1	TGTGCCAGCTCACCAGTGACAGGTTCCTACAATGAGCAGTTCTTC	CASSPVTGSYNEQFF
15	TRBV5-1	TRBD2	-	TRBJ2-3	TGCGCCAGCAGTCTGACTAGCGGGATCACAGATACGCAGTATTTT	CASSLTSGITDTQYF
14	TRBV7-2	TRBD1	-	TRBJ1-1	TGTGCCAGCAGTCAACAGGGGGCCCGGACTGAAGCTTTCTTT	CASSQQGARTEAFF
13	TRBV5-1	-	once	TRBJ1-2	TGCGCCAGCAGCTTGGGCGATCGTTATGGCTACACCTTC	CASSLGDRYGYTF
18	TRBV20-1	TRBD2	-	TRBJ2-5	TGCAGTGCTAGATCCCCCACGGCTAGCGGGAGGGCGTGGGAGACCCAGTACTTC	CSARSPTASGRAWETQYF
19	TRBV20-1	-	-	TRBJ1-2	TGCAGTGCTAGAACGATGTGGAAAGATAGAGTTGCGAACAACTATGGCTACACCTTC	CSARTMWKDRVANNYGYTF
15	TRBV20-1	-	-	TRBJ2-7	TGCAGTGCTCATAGCCGGAGGGAATCCACCTACGAGCAGTACTTC	CSAHSRRESTYEQYF
16	TRBV7-2	TRBD1	-	TRBJ1-4	TGTGCCAGCAGCCACAGGGGGCCGCCAGCTAATGAAAAACTGTTTTTT	CASSHRGPPANEKLFF
14	TRBV7-8	-	-	TRBJ2-7	TGTGCCAGCAGCCCAAATCCAAGGGCCTACGAGCAGTACTTC	CASSPNPRAYEQYF
14	TRBV2	TRBD1	-	TRBJ2-3	TGTGCCAGCATTACGGGACAGGGAGGCGATACGCAGTATTTT	CASITGQGGDTQYF
20	TRBV15	TRBD1	-	TRBJ2-6	TGTGCCACCAGCAGAGAGGAGTTCAGGGGGTCCTCCTCTGGGGCCAACGTCCTGACTTTC	CATSREEFRGSSSGANVLTF
17	TRBV5-6	TRBD1	-	TRBJ1-4	TGTGCCAGCAGCCTTCAGCCGGGACAGGGCTGGAATGAAAAACTGTTTTTT	CASSLQPGQGWNEKLFF
15	TRBV4-1	-	-	TRBJ1-2	TGCGCCAGCAGCCAAGAAGAACGTTCCAGCTATGGCTACACCTTC	CASSQEERSSYGYTF
13	TRBV4-3	-	-	TRBJ2-3	TGCGCCAGCGGACCGACCAACACAGATACGCAGTATTTT	CASGPTNTDTQYF
16	TRBV18	-	-	TRBJ2-2	TGTGCCAGCTCTCGCATACAGGGAACGGACACCGGGGAGCTGTTTTTT	CASSRIQGTDTGELFF
14	TRBV6-6	TRBD1	-	TRBJ2-7	TGTGCCACCAGAGGTCCACAGGGGTCCTACGAGCAGTACTTC	CATRGPQGSYEQYF
15	TRBV10-3	TRBD1	-	TRBJ2-7	TGTGCCATACTACCCACCGGGACAGGGAGTGGCGAGCAGTACTTC	CAILPTGTGSGEQYF
14	TRBV20-1	-	-	TRBJ2-2	TGCAGTGCAAGAAGGGACGGTAACACCGGGGAGCTGTTTTTT	CSARRDGNTGELFF
16	TRBV5-4	TRBD2	-	TRBJ2-3	TGTGCCAGCAGCGGGACTAGCGGAGGGAACACAGATACGCAGTATTTT	CASSGTSGGNTDTQYF
14	TRBV5-1	TRBD1	-	TRBJ2-3	TGCGCCAGCAGTTATGGGACAGTCACAGATACGCAGTATTTT	CASSYGTVTDTQYF
15	TRBV18	TRBD1	-	TRBJ1-2	TGTGCCAGCTCACCACTGCCAGGGGGGGACTATGGCTACACCTTC	CASSPLPGGDYGYTF
14	TRBV3-1	TRBD2	-	TRBJ2-1	TGTGCCAGCAGTCTTACTAGCGGGAGCAATGAGCAGTTCTTC	CASSLTSGSNEQFF
14	TRBV20-1	-	-	TRBJ2-1	TGCAGTGCTAGGGGGTCCATCCGGGCCAATGAGCAGTTCTTC	CSARGSIRANEQFF
12	TRBV5-5	-	-	TRBJ2-2	TGTGCCAGCAGCTTGGCTGCCGGGGAGCTGTTTTTT	CASSLAAGELFF
15	TRBV4-1	-	-	TRBJ1-2	TGCGCCAGCAGCCAAGGAAACCGGGGGGTCGGAGGCTACACCTTC	CASSQGNRGVGGYTF
18	TRBV5-4	-	-	TRBJ1-2	TGTGCCAGCAGCTTCATACAGGGTTATCCTTCGCGGTCGTATGGCTACACCTTC	CASSFIQGYPSRSYGYTF
12	TRBV4-2	-	-	TRBJ2-7	TGTGCCAGCAGCCAAGAGGGGGGCGAGCAGTACTTC	CASSQEGGEQYF